This T cell receptor beta chain was recorded in a study of T cells in women clearing cervical HPV infection. Overall study: Blood came at first lesion visit for cases, post-clearance for controls.

TCR beta CDR3 amplified by multiplex PCR from roughly 1,300 ng genomic DNA. TCRdb's table, derived via immunoSEQ multiplex PCR, lists solely in-frame clones and lacks some. The sample holds more than 20,000 clones. Regarding this clone: The sequence runs out 3 residues before the end of the CDR3; the remainder is reconstructed from the germline J gene.

CDR3 length: 14 amino acids. With V trimmed by 7 bases and J by 7 bases, 7 bases remained unmatched. Germline-derived CDR1 and CDR2 are SGHNT and YENEEA. The sequencing input was blood buffy coat. The chain has TRBV11-3 and TRBJ2-1; the match to TRBD2 covers 10 bases. The TCR originated in a woman between 18 and 70 years old with a cervical HPV16 infection that either progressed to CIN3+ or cleared (not recorded which). Incomplete CDR3 DNA: TGTGCCAGCACCACAGCTAGCGGGAGTAATGAG. This gives the protein CASTTASGSNE. The CDR3 as a whole reads CASTTASGSNEQFF. The full variable domain, its missing parts supplied by reference TRBV11-3 and TRBJ2-1, is EAGVVQSPRYKIIEKKQPVAFWCNPISGHNTLYWYLQNLGQGPELLIRYENEEAVDDSQLPKDRFSAERLKGVDSTLKIQPAELGDSAVYLCASTTASGSNEQFFGPGTRLTVL.